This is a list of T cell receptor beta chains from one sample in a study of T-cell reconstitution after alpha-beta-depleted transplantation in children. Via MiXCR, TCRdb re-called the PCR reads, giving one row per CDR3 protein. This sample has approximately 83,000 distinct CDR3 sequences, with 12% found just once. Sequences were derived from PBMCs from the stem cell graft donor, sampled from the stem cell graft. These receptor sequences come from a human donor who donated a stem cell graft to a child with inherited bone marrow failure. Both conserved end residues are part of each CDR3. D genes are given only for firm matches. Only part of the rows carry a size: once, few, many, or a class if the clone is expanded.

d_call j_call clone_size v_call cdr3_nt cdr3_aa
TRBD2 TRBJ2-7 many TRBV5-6 TGTGCCAGCAGGGGACTAGCGGGAGTTGGGGAGCAGTACTTC CASRGLAGVGEQYF
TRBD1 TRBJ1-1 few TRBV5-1 TGCGCCAGCAGCGTGGGACAGGGGAGAACTGAAGCTTTCTTT CASSVGQGRTEAFF
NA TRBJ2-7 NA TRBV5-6 TGTGCCAGCAGCGCCTTAAGGACCTACGAGCAGTACTTC CASSALRTYEQYF
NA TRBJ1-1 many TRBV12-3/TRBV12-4 TGTGCCAGCAGTCTGAACCATGCGAGCACTGAAGCTTTCTTT CASSLNHASTEAFF
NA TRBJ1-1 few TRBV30 TGTGCCTGGAGTGTACTGGGGCTCGACACTGAAGCTTTCTTT CAWSVLGLDTEAFF
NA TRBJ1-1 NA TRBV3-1 TGTGCCTGCTGTGCCAACTTGAACACTGAAGCTTTCTTT CACCANLNTEAFF
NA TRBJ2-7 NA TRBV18 TGTGCCAGCTCATTTGACCAAGAGTCCTACGAGCAGTACTTC CASSFDQESYEQYF
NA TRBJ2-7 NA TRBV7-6 TGTGCCAGCAGTCAGGGGAGAGGGGAGCCTGTCGGGGAGCAGTACTTC CASSQGRGEPVGEQYF
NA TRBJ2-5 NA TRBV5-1 TGCGCCAGCAGCTACTCGACGAACCAAGAGACCCAGTACTTC CASSYSTNQETQYF
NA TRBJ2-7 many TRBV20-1 TGCAGTGCTAATTGGCGGGGAAACTACGAGCAGTACTTC CSANWRGNYEQYF
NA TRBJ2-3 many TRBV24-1 TGTGCCACCAGTGATTCGGGGGACAGCACAGATACGCAGTATTTT CATSDSGDSTDTQYF
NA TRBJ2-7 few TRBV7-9 TGTGCCAGCAGCTTAGTGTCTTTGGTGGAAACTAGCTCCTACGAGCAGTACTTC CASSLVSLVETSSYEQYF
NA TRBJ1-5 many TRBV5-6 TGTGCCAGCAGCTTGGCTGGTCAGCCCCAGCATTTT CASSLAGQPQHF
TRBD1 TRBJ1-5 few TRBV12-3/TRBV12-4 TGTGCCAGCAGGGCCGGACAGGGTAATCAGCCCCAGCATTTT CASRAGQGNQPQHF
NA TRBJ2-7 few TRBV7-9 TGTGCCAGCAGCTCCGACGTTTACGAGCAGTACTTC CASSSDVYEQYF
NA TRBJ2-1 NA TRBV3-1 TGTGCCAGCAGCCTCTGGGAGGGGGGCCTCGACAATGAGCAGTTCTTC CASSLWEGGLDNEQFF
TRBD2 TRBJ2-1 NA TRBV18 TGTGCCAGCTCACCACCTCTCCTCCGCGCTAGCGGGGGCGGTGAGCAGTTCTTC CASSPPLLRASGGGEQFF
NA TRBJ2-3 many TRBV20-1 TGCAGTGCTAGAGATCTTAGGGGGGCGGGAGATACGCAGTATTTT CSARDLRGAGDTQYF
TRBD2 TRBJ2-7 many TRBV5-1 TGCGCCAGCAGCTTGGAGCTAGCGGACGAAAACGAGCAGTACTTC CASSLELADENEQYF
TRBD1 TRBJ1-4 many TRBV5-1 TGCGCCAGCAGCTTGAACAGGGGCGAAGGTAATGAAAAACTGTTTTTT CASSLNRGEGNEKLFF
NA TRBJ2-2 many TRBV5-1 TGCGCCAGCAGCTTGGACGGCATAGGGCCCGGGGAGCTGTTTTTT CASSLDGIGPGELFF
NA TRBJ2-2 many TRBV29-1 TGCAGCGTTGCCCTGAACACCGGGGAGCTGTTTTTT CSVALNTGELFF
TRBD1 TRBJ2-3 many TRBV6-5 TGTGCCAGCAGTCTGACAGGGCGAGATACGCAGTATTTT CASSLTGRDTQYF
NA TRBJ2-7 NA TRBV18 TGTGCCAGCTCACCGACGGGGTTTAACGAGCAGTACTTC CASSPTGFNEQYF
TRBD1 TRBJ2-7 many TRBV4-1 TGCGCCAGCAGCCAACAACAGGGGGCATCCTACGAGCAGTACTTC CASSQQQGASYEQYF
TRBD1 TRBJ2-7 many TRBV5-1 TGCGCCAGCAGCCGGGACAGACCCTACGAGCAGTACTTC CASSRDRPYEQYF
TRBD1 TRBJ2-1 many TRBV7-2 TGTGCCAGCAGCACCGGGCCAGGGGGATACAATGAGCAGTTCTTC CASSTGPGGYNEQFF